What follows is one T cell receptor (beta chain) and its context. Its antigen is unknown. This CDR3 contains 17 residues. Germline V gene lookup returns CDR1 MNHNS and CDR2 SASEGT. V was pared by 1 base and J by 10 bases, with 22 bases between. Regulatory T cells were sorted as CD4+CD25hiCD127low/negative. The sample comes from a study of B cell selection in AIRE deficiency. General observations from the study: Shorter CDR3s marked shared Treg sequences, biased toward few non-templated insertions. About 31% of healthy-donor shared Treg TCRbeta sequences appeared in patient Tconv cells.

Using immunoSEQ multiplex PCR, the repertoire was profiled, and TCRdb retains in-frame clones only, with some absent. This table holds some 25,000 clones, roughly 90% found once. The chain employs TRBV6-1 and TRBJ1-4; D perhaps matches TRBD1 (6 bases). The sequenced material came from CD4+CD25+ Tregs sorted from PBMCs. This clonotype was obtained from a human donor in good health. The CDR3: CASSEGWGAQDLGKLFF. CDR3 sequence (DNA): TGTGCCAGCAGTGAAGGTTGGGGGGCGCAGGACTTGGGAAAACTGTTTTTT.